Listed below are T cell receptor beta chains from one sample, sequenced in a study of cytomegalovirus exposure and HLA in healthy donors. Sequenced by immunoSEQ multiplex PCR; TCRdb stores in-frame clones only, minus some. The data include about 110,000 clones; the top ten clones carry roughly 3.5%. Sequencing was carried out using PBMCs. These receptors all stem from a man aged 18 to 29 in good health and CMV-seronegative. The conserved cysteine and the conserved F or W are not part of the CDR3 here.

V gene	J gene	CDR3 protein
TRBV29-1	TRBJ1-1	SASGLTWNTEAF
TRBV4-1	TRBJ2-1	ASSQARGTRQF
TRBV6-5	TRBJ1-6	ASSYDSNSPLH
TRBV2	TRBJ1-6	ASKPPGESPLH
TRBV5-4	TRBJ2-3	ASSWSGGTDTQY
TRBV29-1	TRBJ2-5	SVAMSQETQY
TRBV10-2	TRBJ2-1	ASSGTPASYNEQF
TRBV29-1	TRBJ1-1	SVENRDRGTRSAF
TRBV13	-	ASSSGTSDYEQY
TRBV25-1	TRBJ1-1	ASSPIAIHTEAF
TRBV5-1	TRBJ2-7	ASSLESAYEQY
TRBV9	TRBJ2-5	ASSVVGGKETQY
TRBV28	TRBJ2-1	ASRPSRGDYNEQF
TRBV2	TRBJ2-7	ASSEGGISYEQY
TRBV6-1	TRBJ2-1	ASSSRDLNEQF
TRBV18	TRBJ2-7	ASSPRQGSYEQY
TRBV5-4	-	ASSSGRTSGTYEQY
TRBV28	TRBJ1-5	ASSLSAFGQPQH
TRBV9	TRBJ1-2	ASSEQGSGYT
TRBV9	TRBJ1-1	ASSARDSHSAF
TRBV5-4	TRBJ2-1	ASSTGLAVNEQF
TRBV5-1	TRBJ1-4	ASSSGTGSATNEKLF
TRBV25-1	TRBJ1-1	ASSELGQGNTEAF
TRBV28	TRBJ2-7	ASTTGFPYEQY
TRBV5-1	TRBJ2-7	ASSLEYRTSGNSYEQY
TRBV9	TRBJ1-1	ASSVGTVNTEAF
TRBV25-1	TRBJ1-2	ASSEGLYGYT
TRBV27	TRBJ2-4	ASSPGWAKNIQY
TRBV9	TRBJ1-1	ASGPRDEAF
TRBV5-1	TRBJ1-1	ASSLTGEAF
TRBV6-5	TRBJ2-7	ASSYRGRLTYEQY
TRBV27	TRBJ1-1	ASSWAGRGTEAF
TRBV7-2	TRBJ2-5	ASSLGGGGAAKTQY
TRBV9	TRBJ1-1	ASSVAVNTEAF
TRBV5-5	TRBJ1-2	ASSSQVNYGYT
TRBV9	TRBJ1-2	ASSDGQLGGYT
TRBV27	TRBJ1-1	ASSSMTFGTKNTEAF
TRBV29-1	TRBJ1-1	SDGGGNTEAF
TRBV19	TRBJ2-2	ASSKLAGGPTGELF
TRBV18	TRBJ1-1	ASSPKTGEAF
TRBV5-1	TRBJ1-1	ASSLGGGMNTEAF
TRBV27	TRBJ2-1	ASSERGSYNEQF
TRBV18	TRBJ1-1	ASSLRPGTGKGDTEAF
TRBV7-8	TRBJ2-2	ASRPTRVSNTGELF
TRBV19	TRBJ1-1	ASSLGGEAF
TRBV19	TRBJ1-1	ASQREGQINTEAF
TRBV30	TRBJ2-5	AWSPRVASGGLLRETQY
TRBV20-1	TRBJ1-2	SASGPYGYT
TRBV6-6	TRBJ1-1	ASSYGTGNTEAF
TRBV6-6	TRBJ2-7	ASREQEFSYEQY
TRBV18	TRBJ2-2	ASSPPRTVTTGELF
TRBV7-6	TRBJ1-3	ASSQRGDRGNTIY
TRBV30	TRBJ1-5	AWISRYQPQH
TRBV13	TRBJ2-3	ASSPWTSGDPQY
TRBV5-6	TRBJ2-1	ASSLDETGDNEQF
TRBV30	TRBJ2-7	AWSARGAWYEQY
TRBV9	TRBJ2-5	ASSPFEGRGETQY
TRBV7-3	TRBJ2-2	ASSLFEGADSGELF
TRBV11-2	TRBJ2-3	ASSWDRNSPKTDTQY
TRBV6-1	-	ASSEGPAGGDYEQY